The source of this TCR beta chain is a study of T cell changes during pregnancy in multiple sclerosis. The CDR3 runs 13 residues. CDR1 and CDR2 (germline): MNHEY, SMNVEV (reference sequence). The junction had 3 bases not matched to a gene; V was cut back by 6 bases and J by 2 bases. The method was immunoSEQ multiplex PCR; TCRdb's version includes in-frame clones alone and lacks a portion of them. This sample has 25,000 to 30,000 clones, with 70% to 90% found just once. J is TRBJ2-7 and V is TRBV27, with 8 bases fitting TRBD1. This clonotype originated in a female donor with multiple sclerosis, enrolled in a pregnancy study. The sequencing used CD8+ T cells from peripheral blood mononuclear cells, collected in the second trimester of pregnancy. In DNA, the CDR3 is TGTGCCAGCAGCCGGGACAGGACCTACGAGCAGTACTTC. This sequence encodes CASSRDRTYEQYF.